What follows is one T cell receptor (beta chain) and its context. These data are taken from a study of blood T cell repertoires in COVID-19. Generated by immunoSEQ multiplex PCR, the TCRdb table keeps only in-frame clones and is missing some. Here the sample spans roughly 80,000 clones, roughly 90% being singletons. This CDR3 region has 14 residues. Germline values: CDR1 MNHEY, CDR2 SVGEGT. V lost 4 bases and J lost 3, with 13 bases in between. The material sequenced was peripheral blood. This chain joins TRBV6-2 or TRBV6-3 and TRBJ2-7; weak D call: TRBD2 (5 bases). The receptor was isolated from a man between 60 and 75 years old with acute or convalescent COVID-19. The CDR3 spells CASSSDPGIYEQYF. The CDR3 DNA follows: TGTGCCAGCAGTTCCGATCCGGGAATCTACGAGCAGTACTTC.